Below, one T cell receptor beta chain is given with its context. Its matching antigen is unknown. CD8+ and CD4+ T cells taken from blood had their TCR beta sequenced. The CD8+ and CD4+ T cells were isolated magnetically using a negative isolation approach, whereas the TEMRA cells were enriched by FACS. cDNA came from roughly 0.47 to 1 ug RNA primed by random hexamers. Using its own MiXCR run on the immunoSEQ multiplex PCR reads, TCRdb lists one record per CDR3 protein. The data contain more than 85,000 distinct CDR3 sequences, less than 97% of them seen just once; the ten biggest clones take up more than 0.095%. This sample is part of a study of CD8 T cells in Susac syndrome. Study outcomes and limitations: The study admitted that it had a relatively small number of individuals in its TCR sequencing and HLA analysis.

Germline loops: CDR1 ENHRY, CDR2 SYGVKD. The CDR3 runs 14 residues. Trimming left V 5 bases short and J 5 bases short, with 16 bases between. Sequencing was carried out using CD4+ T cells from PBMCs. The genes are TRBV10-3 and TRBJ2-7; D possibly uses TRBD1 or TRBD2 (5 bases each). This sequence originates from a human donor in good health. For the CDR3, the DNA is TGTGCCATCAGTCCCGGGACGCCAGTGGACGAGCAGTACTTC. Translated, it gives CAISPGTPVDEQYF.